This T cell receptor beta chain was sequenced for a study of OX40 agonist ivuxolimab in advanced cancers. A note on the overall study: Ivuxolimab was a fully human IgG2 agonistic monoclonal antibody targeting the costimulatory receptor OX40 (CD134). Intravenous ivuxolimab was administered to patients every 2 weeks at six dose levels: 0.01, 0.1, 0.3, 1.5, 3 and 10 mg/kg. In the dose-escalation cohort, nearly 85% of patients were male, and the mean age was approximately 60 years with a range of roughly 23 to 90. Three dose-escalation patients achieved partial responses, one with hepatocellular carcinoma and two with cutaneous melanoma. The paper covers the monotherapy dose-escalation part of the phase I ivuxolimab trial, which included N ≈ 50 patients. Of the 50 to 55 patients in dose escalation, 19 had hepatocellular carcinoma, some 15 had melanoma, 9 had renal cell carcinoma and 9 had head and neck cancer. Peripheral TCRbeta sequencing aimed to test whether ivuxolimab altered TCR sequence diversity and caused clonal T-cell expansion. Prior anti-PD-1, anti-PD-L1 or anti-CTLA-4 therapy was permitted, and approximately 41% of dose-escalation patients had received checkpoint inhibitors. General conclusions and limits of the study: Low levels of normalized T-cell clonal expansion were also seen in some patients who did not respond. After ivuxolimab, expanded clones were on average more numerous among CD8+ T cells than among CD4+ T cells. At doses from 0.1 to 3.0 mg/kg, clonal expansion was seen in both CD4+ and CD8+ blood T cells between baseline and week 6. Which antigens the clonally expanded peripheral T cells were specific for was not determined. Partial responders in the 0.1-3.0 mg/kg groups had among the lowest normalized peripheral clonal expansion, especially among CD8+ T cells.

As concerns this clone: Its antigen specificity is not known. No base quality values were provided; no much bigger clone lies one nucleotide off.

To sequence the TCRbeta CDR3 region, genomic DNA was isolated from the sorted cells. The immunoSEQ Assay was used for sequencing of TCRbeta CDR3 regions. TCRdb carries this immuneACCESS record with in-frame sequences only. Its versions omit some clonotypes, under half of them owing to an unresolved V gene in the studies checked, with the rest unexplained. The sample table holds around 40,000 clones, of which about 90% were seen once. Under 15% of the sample belongs to the ten largest clones. Its CDR3 holds 13 amino acids, cysteine through phenylalanine. This entry keeps only the CDR3 DNA: 39 bases, framed from base 1. According to the germline V gene (reference sequence), CDR1 reads MNHNY and CDR2 reads SVGAGI. V is reduced by 0 bases and J by 8 bases, leaving a spacing of 10 bases between them. The trial excluded patients who had a history of autoimmune disease or were on systemic immunosuppression. Peripheral blood for TCR sequencing was collected from all dose cohorts at baseline, on cycle 4 day 1, and on cycle 7 day 1. Samples came from an open-label, multicenter, first-in-human phase I dose-escalation trial of ivuxolimab. Adults with locally advanced or metastatic melanoma, renal cell carcinoma, hepatocellular carcinoma or head and neck squamous cell carcinoma were enrolled in the trial. Before TCR sequencing, CD4+ T cells and CD8+ T cells were sorted from peripheral blood as separate populations.

The receptor was isolated from an adult with an advanced solid tumor such as melanoma, head and neck, liver or kidney cancer. This material consisted of CD4+ or CD8+ T cells sorted from blood, taken in a trial of the OX40 agonist ivuxolimab. The rearrangement combines TRBV6-6 with TRBJ1-2; the D gene is unclear. The CDR3 reads CASSYSQTGGYTF. DNA sequence: TGTGCCAGCAGTTACTCGCAAACCGGGGGCTACACCTTC.